This T cell receptor (beta chain) was profiled in a study of T cell responses to AZD1222 COVID-19 vaccine. Whole-study results and caveats: Donors in the cohort were predominantly white British and more often female, and clonal diversity was possibly underestimated.

This CDR3 has 14 amino acids. V was trimmed by 0 bases and J by 9 bases, leaving 10 bases between them. The germline CDR1 and CDR2 sequences are SGHTS and YDEGEE. As concerns this clone: Its antigen is currently unknown.

Libraries were prepared by immunoSEQ multiplex PCR; TCRdb keeps only in-frame clonotypes and omits some of them. The sample lists around 78,000 clones; roughly 90% were seen once. The TCR comes from an adult in good health. The V gene is TRBV5-8, the J gene TRBJ1-6; the D is unclear. Sequenced here: peripheral blood, sampled on day 0 of AZD1222 vaccination. The CDR3 DNA is TGTGCCAGCAGCTTGGAAGGTGGGAGTTCACCCCTCCACTTT. Its protein product is CASSLEGGSSPLHF.